This T cell receptor (beta chain) stems from a study of human T cells and chemical hapten exposure. Study details: How much TCR each sample yielded varied, mostly because pooled library volumes differed slightly.

Unique molecular identifiers were attached to individual cDNA molecules within the library. Per the original data handling: Sample-level TCR yields exhibited a median of about 91,000, with a range of 23,224 to 690,600. TCRdb itself ran the RACE reads through MiXCR, one entry per CDR3 protein. TCRdb, not the original authors, processed these V and J calls. In the table there are 65,000 to 95,000 distinct CDR3 sequences, 8.5% to 10% of which are singletons. Germline values: CDR1 SNHLY, CDR2 FYNNEI. The V gene end was trimmed by 5 bases and the J gene end by 2 bases; junction bases not matched to a gene: 10. CDR3 length equals 16 residues. Time point in this sample: healthy volunteer bleed at 6 weeks. Total RNA was isolated from unfractionated whole blood.

The chain has TRBV2 and TRBJ1-2, with 8 bases identical to TRBD1. The specimen sequenced was whole blood. This receptor was taken from a female donor in good health. Some clones in this sample may be carry-over from other donors' samples. The CDR3 DNA is TGTGCCAGCAGTCTGGGACAGGTGATCTACAACTATGGCTACACCTTC. This sequence encodes CASSLGQVIYNYGYTF.